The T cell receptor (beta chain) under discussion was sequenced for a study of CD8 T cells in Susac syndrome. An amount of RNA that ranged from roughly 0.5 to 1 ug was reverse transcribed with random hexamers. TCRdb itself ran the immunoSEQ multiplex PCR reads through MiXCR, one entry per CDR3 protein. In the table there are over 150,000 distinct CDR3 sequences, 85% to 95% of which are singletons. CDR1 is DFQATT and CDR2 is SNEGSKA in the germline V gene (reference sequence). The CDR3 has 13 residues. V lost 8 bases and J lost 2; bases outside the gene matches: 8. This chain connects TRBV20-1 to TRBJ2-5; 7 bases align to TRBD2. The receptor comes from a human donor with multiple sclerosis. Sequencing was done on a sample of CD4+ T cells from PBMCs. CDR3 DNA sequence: TGCAGTTTCGGCGCGGGAGATCAAGAGACCCAGTACTTC. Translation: CSFGAGDQETQYF.